This is a list of T cell receptor beta chains from one sample in a study of T-cell memory formation after mild COVID-19. In TCRdb, the 5' RACE reads were re-called with MiXCR into one record per CDR3 protein. The table records some 210,000 distinct CDR3 sequences, around 18% of them present only once. Sequencing was carried out using PBMCs or a T cell subset sorted from them (not recorded which). These receptors were taken from an adult woman who had mild COVID-19 (a few samples of this study predate the infection). Cell type and time point are not known. Both conserved end residues are part of each CDR3. The D gene is left open where the match is weak. Size is omitted from some rows. Given values are once, few, many or a class for expanded clones.

j_call: TRBJ2-1
cdr3_length: 16
d_call: TRBD2
clone_size: few
v_call: TRBV7-9
cdr3_aa: CASSLGPRRGYNEQFF
cdr3_nt: TGTGCCAGCAGCTTAGGCCCTCGGCGGGGGTACAATGAGCAGTTCTTC

j_call: TRBJ1-2
cdr3_length: 15
d_call: TRBD1
clone_size: .
v_call: TRBV9
cdr3_aa: CASSQGTGDVYGYTF
cdr3_nt: TGTGCCAGCAGCCAAGGGACAGGTGATGTCTATGGCTACACCTTC

j_call: TRBJ2-1
cdr3_length: 15
d_call: TRBD2
clone_size: few
v_call: TRBV12-3/TRBV12-4
cdr3_aa: CASSSGLWGGNEQFF
cdr3_nt: TGTGCCAGCAGTTCTGGTCTTTGGGGGGGCAATGAGCAGTTCTTC

j_call: TRBJ1-1
cdr3_length: 13
d_call: .
clone_size: once
v_call: TRBV27
cdr3_aa: CASSLDWGYEAFF
cdr3_nt: TGTGCCAGCAGTTTAGATTGGGGGTATGAAGCTTTCTTT

j_call: TRBJ2-3
cdr3_length: 12
d_call: .
clone_size: .
v_call: TRBV29-1
cdr3_aa: CSVRRGTDTQYF
cdr3_nt: TGCAGCGTCCGGCGGGGCACAGATACGCAGTATTTT

j_call: TRBJ2-1
cdr3_length: 16
d_call: TRBD2
clone_size: many
v_call: TRBV9
cdr3_aa: CASSVVVSGGQGEQFF
cdr3_nt: TGTGCCAGCAGCGTAGTCGTTAGCGGGGGGCAGGGTGAGCAGTTCTTC

j_call: TRBJ2-5
cdr3_length: 11
d_call: .
clone_size: many
v_call: TRBV7-9
cdr3_aa: CASSDSETQYF
cdr3_nt: TGTGCCAGCAGCGACAGTGAGACCCAGTACTTC

j_call: TRBJ1-4
cdr3_length: 15
d_call: TRBD1
clone_size: .
v_call: TRBV7-9
cdr3_aa: CASSFGDRDNEKLFF
cdr3_nt: TGTGCCAGCAGCTTCGGGGACAGGGATAATGAAAAACTGTTTTTT

j_call: TRBJ2-1
cdr3_length: 16
d_call: TRBD2
clone_size: .
v_call: TRBV20-1
cdr3_aa: CSARLAGPSSYNEQFF
cdr3_nt: TGCAGTGCTAGACTAGCGGGCCCGAGCTCCTACAATGAGCAGTTCTTC

j_call: TRBJ1-3
cdr3_length: 16
d_call: .
clone_size: .
v_call: TRBV5-1
cdr3_aa: CASSLGPGTAGNTIYF
cdr3_nt: TGCGCCAGCAGCTTGGGCCCCGGGACCGCTGGAAACACCATATATTTT

j_call: TRBJ1-2
cdr3_length: 15
d_call: TRBD1
clone_size: few
v_call: TRBV6-5
cdr3_aa: CASSYPGQGARGYTF
cdr3_nt: TGTGCCAGCAGTTACCCTGGACAGGGGGCGAGAGGCTACACCTTC

j_call: TRBJ1-6
cdr3_length: 15
d_call: TRBD1
clone_size: .
v_call: TRBV27
cdr3_aa: CASSLSGTGGSPLHF
cdr3_nt: TGTGCCAGCAGTTTATCTGGGACAGGGGGCTCACCCCTCCACTTT

j_call: TRBJ2-3
cdr3_length: 15
d_call: .
clone_size: few
v_call: TRBV7-9
cdr3_aa: CASSLVAAASDTQYF
cdr3_nt: TGTGCCAGCAGCTTAGTGGCGGCGGCGTCCGATACGCAGTATTTT

j_call: TRBJ2-2
cdr3_length: 13
d_call: .
clone_size: once
v_call: TRBV6-6
cdr3_aa: CASIDLAPGELFF
cdr3_nt: TGTGCCAGCATTGACCTAGCTCCCGGGGAGCTGTTTTTT

j_call: TRBJ1-1
cdr3_length: 13
d_call: TRBD1
clone_size: many
v_call: TRBV19
cdr3_aa: CASSIGNRGEAFF
cdr3_nt: TGTGCCAGTAGTATAGGGAACAGGGGCGAAGCTTTCTTT

j_call: TRBJ2-3
cdr3_length: 13
d_call: TRBD2
clone_size: .
v_call: TRBV2
cdr3_aa: CAREREGSDTQYF
cdr3_nt: TGTGCCAGGGAGCGGGAGGGGTCAGATACGCAGTATTTT

j_call: TRBJ2-7
cdr3_length: 15
d_call: .
clone_size: .
v_call: TRBV6-2/TRBV6-3
cdr3_aa: CASKPNRDAFYEQYF
cdr3_nt: TGTGCCAGCAAACCCAACCGGGACGCCTTCTACGAGCAGTACTTC

j_call: TRBJ2-2
cdr3_length: 19
d_call: TRBD2
clone_size: .
v_call: TRBV20-1
cdr3_aa: CSARVFARLAGGGAGELFF
cdr3_nt: TGCAGTGCTAGAGTTTTCGCGCGTCTAGCGGGAGGGGGTGCCGGGGAGCTGTTTTTT

j_call: TRBJ2-3
cdr3_length: 14
d_call: TRBD2
clone_size: .
v_call: TRBV20-1
cdr3_aa: CSAKRGGSTDTQYF
cdr3_nt: TGCAGTGCAAAGCGGGGGGGTAGCACAGATACGCAGTATTTT

j_call: TRBJ1-2
cdr3_length: 14
d_call: TRBD1
clone_size: .
v_call: TRBV3-1
cdr3_aa: CASSQVDRGQGYTF
cdr3_nt: TGTGCCAGCAGCCAAGTGGACAGGGGGCAAGGCTACACCTTC

j_call: TRBJ2-3
cdr3_length: 13
d_call: .
clone_size: .
v_call: TRBV20-1
cdr3_aa: CSTKKTGPDTQYF
cdr3_nt: TGCAGTACGAAAAAGACAGGCCCAGATACGCAGTATTTT

j_call: TRBJ1-3
cdr3_length: 14
d_call: TRBD1
clone_size: few
v_call: TRBV12-3/TRBV12-4
cdr3_aa: CASSPGGSGNTIYF
cdr3_nt: TGTGCCAGCAGTCCAGGGGGCTCTGGAAACACCATATATTTT

j_call: TRBJ1-1
cdr3_length: 13
d_call: TRBD1
clone_size: .
v_call: TRBV18
cdr3_aa: CASSSTGGTEAFF
cdr3_nt: TGTGCCAGCTCATCGACAGGGGGGACTGAAGCTTTCTTT

j_call: TRBJ2-1
cdr3_length: 16
d_call: TRBD2
clone_size: many
v_call: TRBV20-1
cdr3_aa: CSASPTSGRSYNEQFF
cdr3_nt: TGCAGTGCTAGTCCGACTAGCGGGAGGTCCTACAATGAGCAGTTCTTC

j_call: TRBJ2-3
cdr3_length: 14
d_call: .
clone_size: many
v_call: TRBV5-1
cdr3_aa: CASSLPGGTDTQYF
cdr3_nt: TGCGCCAGCAGCTTGCCGGGGGGCACAGATACGCAGTATTTT

j_call: TRBJ2-7
cdr3_length: 15
d_call: TRBD2
clone_size: few
v_call: TRBV4-1
cdr3_aa: CASSREAGGTYEQYF
cdr3_nt: TGCGCCAGCAGCCGGGAGGCGGGGGGCACCTACGAGCAGTACTTC

j_call: TRBJ1-1
cdr3_length: 12
d_call: .
clone_size: .
v_call: TRBV6-6
cdr3_aa: CASSYSSQGGHF
cdr3_nt: TGTGCCAGCAGTTATTCATCACAAGGGGGACATTTT

j_call: TRBJ1-1
cdr3_length: 15
d_call: .
clone_size: few
v_call: TRBV4-1
cdr3_aa: CASSQPPGHNTEAFF
cdr3_nt: TGCGCCAGCAGCCAGCCTCCGGGACATAACACTGAAGCTTTCTTT

j_call: TRBJ2-1
cdr3_length: 15
d_call: TRBD2
clone_size: many
v_call: TRBV7-3
cdr3_aa: CASSSGSSSYNEQFF
cdr3_nt: TGTGCCAGCAGCAGCGGGAGTTCCTCCTACAATGAGCAGTTCTTC

j_call: TRBJ1-5
cdr3_length: 16
d_call: TRBD1
clone_size: .
v_call: TRBV5-1
cdr3_aa: CASSAGQGASNQPQHF
cdr3_nt: TGCGCCAGCAGCGCGGGACAGGGGGCGAGCAATCAGCCCCAGCATTTT

j_call: TRBJ1-2
cdr3_length: 14
d_call: .
clone_size: .
v_call: TRBV19
cdr3_aa: CATARARGSYGYTF
cdr3_nt: TGTGCCACGGCCCGGGCAAGGGGGTCCTATGGCTACACCTTC

j_call: TRBJ2-2
cdr3_length: 15
d_call: TRBD1
clone_size: few
v_call: TRBV5-1
cdr3_aa: CASSHDRGPTGELFF
cdr3_nt: TGCGCCAGCAGCCATGACAGGGGGCCCACCGGGGAGCTGTTTTTT

j_call: TRBJ1-1
cdr3_length: 14
d_call: TRBD1
clone_size: .
v_call: TRBV3-1
cdr3_aa: CASTRDSLNTEAFF
cdr3_nt: TGTGCCAGCACCCGGGACAGTTTGAACACTGAAGCTTTCTTT

j_call: TRBJ1-2
cdr3_length: 13
d_call: TRBD1
clone_size: few
v_call: TRBV5-1
cdr3_aa: CASSWDSGQGYTF
cdr3_nt: TGCGCCAGCAGCTGGGACAGCGGCCAGGGCTACACCTTC

j_call: TRBJ1-4
cdr3_length: 14
d_call: TRBD1
clone_size: few
v_call: TRBV5-1
cdr3_aa: CASSQGATNEKLFF
cdr3_nt: TGCGCCAGCAGCCAGGGGGCAACTAATGAAAAACTGTTTTTT

j_call: TRBJ1-3
cdr3_length: 15
d_call: TRBD1
clone_size: once
v_call: TRBV28
cdr3_aa: CASSRYGTAGNTIYF
cdr3_nt: TGTGCCAGCAGTAGGTACGGGACAGCTGGAAACACCATATATTTT

j_call: TRBJ2-1
cdr3_length: 15
d_call: TRBD1
clone_size: few
v_call: TRBV7-9
cdr3_aa: CASSFRDRGGNEQFF
cdr3_nt: TGTGCCAGCAGCTTCCGGGACAGGGGAGGCAATGAGCAGTTCTTC

j_call: TRBJ1-5
cdr3_length: 13
d_call: .
clone_size: .
v_call: TRBV7-2
cdr3_aa: CASSLDWGLPQHF
cdr3_nt: TGTGCCAGCAGCTTAGATTGGGGGTTACCCCAGCATTTT

j_call: TRBJ1-1
cdr3_length: 15
d_call: .
clone_size: many
v_call: TRBV12-3/TRBV12-4
cdr3_aa: CASSFSGAGNTEAFF
cdr3_nt: TGTGCCAGCAGTTTTTCCGGGGCAGGAAACACTGAAGCTTTCTTT

j_call: TRBJ2-7
cdr3_length: 16
d_call: TRBD2
clone_size: .
v_call: TRBV6-5
cdr3_aa: CASRGLAGGPAYEQYF
cdr3_nt: TGTGCCAGCAGGGGACTAGCGGGGGGGCCGGCTTACGAGCAGTACTTC

j_call: TRBJ2-7
cdr3_length: 16
d_call: .
clone_size: .
v_call: TRBV11-2
cdr3_aa: CASSSPGRNKFYEQYF
cdr3_nt: TGTGCCAGCAGCTCACCCGGACGGAATAAATTCTACGAGCAGTACTTC

j_call: TRBJ1-1
cdr3_length: 16
d_call: .
clone_size: few
v_call: TRBV12-3/TRBV12-4
cdr3_aa: CASSQQIGGDNTEAFF
cdr3_nt: TGTGCCAGCAGTCAGCAGATCGGGGGAGATAACACTGAAGCTTTCTTT